The present entry profiles one TCR beta chain with its context. V was clipped by 0 bases and J by 6 bases, with 17 bases between them. Germline V gene data show CDR1 as GTSNPN and CDR2 as SVGIG (reference sequence). The CDR3 is made up of 15 amino acids. The data originate from a study of shared clonotypes between healthy human individuals. Study overall: Donors consisted of a couple of women and a few men between 18 and 49.

Adults of Caucasian background living in Nashville, Tennessee made up all donors. Genomic DNA from each subset was divided evenly over several immunoSEQ plates. PCR replicates from unsorted PBMC used about 300 ng DNA, and this amount was about 33,000 T cell genomes. Generated by immunoSEQ multiplex PCR, the TCRdb table keeps only in-frame clones and is missing some. The profile shows hundreds of thousands of clones, 76% of them singletons. The chain couples TRBV30 to TRBJ1-2, with D unclear. Sequenced: PBMCs. The receptor was isolated from a woman aged 40 to 55 in good health. Some clones in this sample may be carry-over from other donors' samples. In DNA, the CDR3 is TGTGCCTGGAGTGTAGGCCCGGGAACAGCTCATGGCTACACCTTC. Its translation: CAWSVGPGTAHGYTF.